One and the same sample provided the 27 T cell receptor beta chains below, sequenced in a study of shared clonotypes between healthy human individuals. The method was immunoSEQ multiplex PCR; TCRdb's version includes in-frame clones alone and lacks a portion of them. The table has 400,000 to 550,000 clones, 65% to 80% seen once; the top ten hold approximately 12%. Sequencing was carried out using PBMCs. These receptors were obtained from a middle-aged woman in good health. Some clones in this sample may be carry-over from other donors' samples.

This clone was found a few times. This sequence joins TRBV5-1 and TRBJ2-1; D is perhaps TRBD2 (5 bases). The CDR3 loop spans 16 amino acids. V was pared by 0 bases and J by 1 base, with 11 bases between. Germline V lookup: CDR1 SGHRS, CDR2 YFSETQ. CDR3 protein: CASSLGGGQSYNEQFF. Written as DNA, the CDR3 is TGCGCCAGCAGCTTGGGAGGAGGCCAGTCCTACAATGAGCAGTTCTTC.

The rearrangement links TRBV2 to TRBJ1-4; tentatively, D is TRBD1 (5 bases). Trimming pared 7 bases from V and 0 bases from J, leaving 9 bases between. The CDR3 has 14 residues. Germline CDR1 SNHLY, CDR2 FYNNEI. CDR3 DNA: TGTGCCAGCAAAGGGGAGGCAACTAATGAAAAACTGTTTTTT. It translates to CASKGEATNEKLFF.

The rearrangement uses TRBV15 and TRBJ2-7; 11 bases agree with TRBD1. This CDR3 spans 15 amino acids. The trim removed 3 bases at V and 7 bases at J, leaving 8 bases unmatched. Germline V gene lookup returns CDR1 LNHNV and CDR2 YYDKDF (reference sequence). CDR3 DNA sequence: TGTGCCACCAGCAGGCCAGGACAGGGGGCGGGTGAGCAGTACTTC. It is translated as CATSRPGQGAGEQYF.

J is TRBJ1-6 and V is TRBV30; D possibly corresponds to TRBD1 (6 bases). Germline-derived CDR1 and CDR2 are GTSNPN and SVGIG (reference sequence). This CDR3 region has 15 residues. The V and J ends lost 2 bases and 7 bases respectively, with 15 bases between them. As DNA, the CDR3 is TGTGCCTGGAGTAGGCTGACAGGCACGAATTCACCCCTCCACTTT. Its protein product is CAWSRLTGTNSPLHF.

The chain is built from TRBV5-1 and TRBJ2-3, with D hard to call. There are 14 residues in the CDR3. CDR1 is SGHRS and CDR2 is YFSETQ in the germline V gene. Trimming stripped 6 bases from V and 0 bases from J, with 11 bases between. The chain's CDR3 is CASTFEISTDTQYF. The CDR3 DNA reads TGCGCCAGCACCTTCGAAATTAGCACAGATACGCAGTATTTT. The variable domain in full, with the rest retrieved from reference TRBV5-1 and TRBJ2-3, is KAGVTQTPRYLIKTRGQQVTLSCSPISGHRSVSWYQQTPGQGLQFLFEYFSETQRNKGNFPGRFSGRQFSNSRSEMNVSTLELGDSALYLCASTFEISTDTQYFGPGTRLTVL.

The J gene is TRBJ2-3, the V gene TRBV6-1, with 9 bases fitting TRBD2. V was clipped by 6 bases and J by 4 bases; unmatched bases: 11. There are 16 residues in the CDR3. CDR1 is MNHNS, CDR2 SASEGT, per germline. The CDR3 DNA is TGTGCCAGCAGCGAACCGGGAGCGGGAGGTGCAGATACGCAGTATTTT. Translated: CASSEPGAGGADTQYF.

The CDR3 nucleotides read TGTGCCAGCAGCGTAGGGCGCGGGAGGTATGAAGATACGCAGTATTTT. Translated, it gives CASSVGRGRYEDTQYF. V gene TRBV9 combines with J gene TRBJ2-3; TRBD2 matches at 8 bases. V shed 0 bases, J shed 5 bases, and the junction held 8 bases outside the gene matches. Germline CDR1 reads SGDLS; CDR2 reads YYNGEE. This CDR3 contains 16 residues.

The genes are TRBV6-5 and TRBJ2-7; D is unclear. From germline, CDR1 is MNHEY and CDR2 SVGAGI. Trimming shortened V by 0 bases and J by 4 bases, and 4 bases separated the two germline ends. The CDR3 runs 12 residues. CDR3 DNA sequence: TGTGCCAGCAGTTACTCCTTGTACGAGCAGTACTTC. It specifies CASSYSLYEQYF.

The chain joins TRBV19 to TRBJ2-7; 8 bases line up with TRBD1. Trimming cost V 3 bases and J 4 bases; bases outside gene matches: 8. This CDR3 has 15 amino acids. Germline CDR1 LNHDA, CDR2 SQIVND (reference sequence). CDR3 loop: CASSIGQGAIYEQYF. CDR3 sequence (DNA): TGTGCCAGTAGTATCGGGCAGGGGGCAATTTACGAGCAGTACTTC.

The V gene is TRBV18, the J gene TRBJ1-1, with D possibly matching TRBD1 (5 bases). The V and J ends lost 5 bases and 0 bases respectively, with 13 bases between them. The CDR3 loop spans 15 amino acids. The germline V gene has CDR1 KGHSH and CDR2 LQKENI. CDR3 residues: CASSLGLQMNTEAFF. The CDR3 nucleotides are TGTGCCAGCTCATTGGGACTCCAGATGAACACTGAAGCTTTCTTT. The variable domain in full, completed from reference TRBV18 and TRBJ1-1, reads NAGVMQNPRHLVRRRGQEARLRCSPMKGHSHVYWYRQLPEEGLKFMVYLQKENIIDESGMPKERFSAEFPKEGPSILRIQQVVRGDSAAYFCASSLGLQMNTEAFFGQGTRLTVV.

This clone was seen a few times. The V gene is TRBV5-6, the J gene TRBJ2-7; 7 bases fit TRBD2. CDR1 and CDR2 (germline): SGHDT, YYEEEE. The V gene end was trimmed by 6 bases and the J gene end by 5 bases; junction bases not matched to a gene: 20. The CDR3 has 17 residues. CDR3 coding DNA: TGTGCCAGCACGCGAATCGCGGGAGCGGCCCACCCCCACGAGCAGTACTTC. Protein sequence: CASTRIAGAAHPHEQYF.

The chain has TRBV7-9 and TRBJ2-1; D ambiguous. The germline V gene has CDR1 SEHNR and CDR2 FQNEAQ (reference sequence). Deletions cut 5 bases from V and 9 bases from J, with 11 bases between. The CDR3 is made up of 12 amino acids. The CDR3 coding sequence is TGTGCCAGCAGCCTGGCCCCTACTGAGCAGTTCTTC. This translates into CASSLAPTEQFF.

J is TRBJ2-7 and V is TRBV5-1; the D gene is possibly TRBD1 (6 bases). With 4 bases removed from V and 5 bases from J, the gap between germline ends came to 16 bases. This CDR3 contains 14 residues. Germline V CDR1 and CDR2: SGHRS, YFSETQ. Here the CDR3 DNA reads TGCGCCAGCAGCGTGGGACAACGCTCTAACGAGCAGTACTTC. It codes for CASSVGQRSNEQYF.

The V call is TRBV28, the J call TRBJ2-1; 7 bases align to TRBD2. Trimming cost V 6 bases and J 2 bases; bases outside gene matches: 10. CDR1 is MDHEN and CDR2 is SYDVKM in the germline V gene. The CDR3 extends over 16 amino acids. The CDR3 DNA follows: TGTGCCAGCAGCCGGGCTCGGCGGGGGACCTACAATGAGCAGTTCTTC. As protein: CASSRARRGTYNEQFF.

Concerning this clone: Other DNA sequences in the sample encode the same CDR3. The rearrangement uses TRBV7-2 and TRBJ2-7, with 12 bases that match TRBD2. Trimming at V came to 5 bases and at J to 1 base, leaving 3 bases not matched to a gene. The CDR3 loop spans 15 amino acids. In germline, CDR1 is SGHTA, CDR2 FQGNSA. In nucleotides, the CDR3 is TGTGCCAGCAGCCCGACTAGCGGGAGATCCTACGAGCAGTACTTC. Translated, it gives CASSPTSGRSYEQYF.

The genes are TRBV16 and TRBJ1-4, with 7 bases lining up with TRBD1. CDR1 and CDR2 (germline): KGHSY, FQNENV. CDR3 length equals 16 residues. J gave up 4 bases and V 0 bases, and 5 bases lay outside the gene matches. The DNA for the CDR3 is TGTGCCAGCAGCCAATCTCCAGGGGGTGTTAATGAAAAACTGTTTTTT. Protein product: CASSQSPGGVNEKLFF.

The CDR3 DNA reads as TGCGCCAGCAGTTTGACACCTCCCTACGAGCAGTACTTC. Translated: CASSLTPPYEQYF. This chain uses TRBV5-1 with TRBJ2-7; no clear D gene. The CDR3 has 13 amino acids. The V end lost 5 bases, the J end lost 2 bases, and 11 bases lay between the germline ends. CDR1 is SGHRS, CDR2 YFSETQ, per germline.

V usage is TRBV5-4 and J usage is TRBJ1-2; D possibly corresponds to TRBD1 (5 bases). Trimming stripped 0 bases from V and 0 bases from J, with 6 bases between. The CDR3 spans 14 residues. Germline CDR1 reads SGHNT; CDR2 reads YYREEE (reference sequence). The CDR3: CASSLGGTNYGYTF. The CDR3 bases are TGTGCCAGCAGCTTGGGGGGGACTAACTATGGCTACACCTTC.

The chain carries TRBV5-4 and TRBJ2-1; TRBD2 matches at 13 bases. Germline loops: CDR1 SGHNT, CDR2 YYREEE (reference sequence). Germline trimming cut 0 bases from V and 4 bases from J; bases unmatched to any gene: 4. The CDR3 loop spans 17 amino acids. The CDR3 reads CASSLGGLAGAYNEQFF. CDR3 nucleotides: TGTGCCAGCAGCTTGGGTGGACTAGCGGGAGCATACAATGAGCAGTTCTTC. Supplemented by reference TRBV5-4 and TRBJ2-1, the full variable domain reads ETGVTQSPTHLIKTRGQQVTLRCSSQSGHNTVSWYQQALGQGPQFIFQYYREEENGRGNFPPRFSGLQFPNYSSELNVNALELDDSALYLCASSLGGLAGAYNEQFFGPGTRLTVL.

The chain is built from TRBV15 and TRBJ1-5, with D perhaps TRBD1 (6 bases). CDR1 is LNHNV and CDR2 is YYDKDF in the germline V gene (reference sequence). V was clipped by 0 bases and J by 5 bases, with 17 bases between them. This CDR3 contains 17 residues. The CDR3 protein is CATSRDPGTGQHQPQHF. CDR3 nucleotides: TGTGCCACCAGCAGAGACCCTGGAACAGGGCAGCATCAGCCCCAGCATTTT.

The chain links TRBV4-2 to TRBJ2-7; TRBD1 agrees at 10 bases. CDR1 and CDR2 (germline): LGHNA, YNFKEQ. This CDR3 has 14 residues. The V segment lost 4 bases and the J segment 5 bases; nucleotides outside the gene matches: 5. The CDR3 nucleotides read TGTGCCAGCAGCCTCGCGGACAGGGGGAACGAGCAGTACTTC. Protein product: CASSLADRGNEQYF.

This chain links TRBV10-3 with TRBJ1-2, with a weak D call TRBD1 (6 bases). V was pared by 4 bases and J by 9 bases, with 21 bases between. CDR1 and CDR2 from the germline V gene are ENHRY and SYGVKD. There are 15 residues in the CDR3. CDR3 amino acids: CAISGGARKDMCYTF. The CDR3 nucleotides are TGTGCCATCAGTGGGGGGGCTAGGAAGGATATGTGCTACACCTTC.

The chain recombines TRBV2 with TRBJ2-2; no clear D gene. Germline CDR1 reads SNHLY; CDR2 reads FYNNEI. Trimming stripped 8 bases from V and 3 bases from J, with 13 bases between. The CDR3 covers 14 residues. The CDR3 protein is CASGASSYTGELFF. The CDR3, as DNA: TGTGCCAGCGGAGCATCGTCCTACACCGGGGAGCTGTTTTTT. The complete variable domain, with remaining parts taken from reference TRBV2 and TRBJ2-2, reads EPEVTQTPSHQVTQMGQEVILRCVPISNHLYFYWYRQILGQKVEFLVSFYNNEISEKSEIFDDQFSVERPDGSNFTLKIRSTKLEDSAMYFCASGASSYTGELFFGEGSRLTVL.

This clone has just one count. The chain has TRBV5-6 and TRBJ1-4; 8 nucleotides align to TRBD1. V lost 6 bases, J lost 0 bases, and 7 bases stayed unmatched. The CDR3 is 16 amino acids. Germline CDR1 and CDR2: SGHDT and YYEEEE. CDR3 protein: CASNRQGFATNEKLFF. Written as DNA, the CDR3 is TGTGCCAGCAACAGACAGGGGTTTGCAACTAATGAAAAACTGTTTTTT. The variable domain in full, completed from reference TRBV5-6 and TRBJ1-4, reads DAGVTQSPTHLIKTRGQQVTLRCSPKSGHDTVSWYQQALGQGPQFIFQYYEEEERQRGNFPDRFSGHQFPNYSSELNVNALLLGDSALYLCASNRQGFATNEKLFFGSGTQLSVL.

The rearrangement uses TRBV7-2 and TRBJ2-7; TRBD2 matches 8 bases. Per germline, CDR1 SGHTA and CDR2 FQGNSA. Losses at the gene ends were 5 bases for V and 7 bases for J; bases not matched to a gene: 22. This CDR3 has 18 amino acids. The DNA of the CDR3 is TGTGCCAGCAGCGAAAGAGGGGCTTGGACTAGCACGAAAGGGGAGCAGTACTTC. It is translated as CASSERGAWTSTKGEQYF.

The chain carries TRBV18 and TRBJ2-3; D tentatively reads TRBD1 or TRBD2 (5 bases each). Germline V CDR1 and CDR2: KGHSH, LQKENI. Deletions cut 6 bases from V and 0 bases from J, with 13 bases between. The CDR3 sequence is 15 residues long. The CDR3 protein is CASSGTASSTDTQYF. CDR3 DNA sequence: TGTGCCAGCTCTGGGACGGCTTCTAGCACAGATACGCAGTATTTT.

This clone was counted a single time. CDR3 DNA: TGTGCCAGCAGCTTAGATCTGCGGGCCCAGGTATGGTTCTTC. As protein: CASSLDLRAQVWFF. V gene TRBV7-2 combines with J gene TRBJ2-1, with TRBD2 as a possible D gene (5 bases). CDR3 length: 14 amino acids. CDR1 SGHTA and CDR2 FQGNSA come from the germline V gene. Deletions cut 1 base from V and 15 bases from J, with 19 bases between.